Listed here are 3 T cell receptor beta chains from one sample, sequenced in a study of breast tumors, draining lymph nodes, adjacent tissues. Each CDR3 protein is one row after TCRdb ran MiXCR on the multiplex PCR reads. The sample records around 170,000 distinct CDR3 sequences, about 30% being singletons. Samples came from axillary lymph nodes draining the breast cancer. The sequenced sample consisted of axillary lymph node tissue. All receptors derive from a female donor with breast cancer. Some clones in this sample may be carry-over from other donors' samples.

This clonotype was detected only a few times. The rearrangement links TRBV6-6 to TRBJ2-1, with D perhaps matching TRBD2 (5 bases). Germline CDR1 MNHNY, CDR2 SVGAGI (reference sequence). This CDR3 spans 20 amino acids. Trimming cost V 5 bases and J 3 bases, with 29 bases left between them. CDR3 DNA: TGTGCCAGCAGTCACCCAACTAACGACTACCTAAACATAGACTACAATGAGCAGTTCTTC. This encodes CASSHPTNDYLNIDYNEQFF.

This clonotype was recorded at least ten times. V usage is TRBV7-9 and J usage is TRBJ1-2; D is undetermined. This CDR3 spans 15 amino acids. Trimming cost V 5 bases and J 4 bases, with 17 bases left between them. Germline CDR1 SEHNR, CDR2 FQNEAQ (reference sequence). CDR3 protein: CASSAAIGSLYGYTF. CDR3 DNA sequence: TGTGCCAGCAGCGCCGCAATAGGCTCCCTCTATGGCTACACCTTC.

This clonotype has at least ten counts. V gene TRBV9 combines with J gene TRBJ2-2, with no clear D. CDR3 length equals 15 residues. Germline V gene sequence: CDR1 SGDLS, CDR2 YYNGEE. Between the trimmed V and J ends, which lost 0 bases and 0 bases, there was a span of 6 bases. The CDR3 sequence is CASSVDGTNTGELFF. CDR3 sequence (DNA): TGTGCCAGCAGCGTAGACGGTACGAACACCGGGGAGCTGTTTTTT. The variable domain in full, with the rest retrieved from reference TRBV9 and TRBJ2-2, is DSGVTQTPKHLITATGQRVTLRCSPRSGDLSVYWYQQSLDQGLQFLIQYYNGEERAKGNILERFSAQQFPDLHSELNLSSLELGDSALYFCASSVDGTNTGELFFGEGSRLTVL.